This paragraph reports one T cell receptor beta chain. Its target is unknown. The junction departs from the called germline gene at one end, perhaps through a read error. Together with a sample-barcoded 5' primer, a J-beta primer mix was included in a second PCR lasting about 6 to 11 cycles. TCRdb passed the 5' RACE reads through MiXCR, listing each CDR3 protein once. The repertoire has some 1.6 million distinct CDR3 sequences, 34% of them found once; the top ten carry over 9%. The data are from a study of blood T cells in healthy people across ages. Overall study findings and caveats: Roughly linear declines in TCR beta diversity per million T cells occurred with age. Relative to aged donors, long-lived donors carried more naive CD4+ cells and displayed higher diversity.

Sequenced sample: blood. This clonotype was obtained from a woman aged 30 to 39 in good health.

The CDR3 reads CGSSSWRGLPADTQYF. CDR3 DNA sequence: TGTGGCAGCAGTTCATGGCGGGGACTCCCTGCAGATACGCAGTATTTT. This chain uses TRBV27 with TRBJ2-3; maybe TRBD2 (6 bases). The CDR3 is 16 amino acids. Germline CDR1 is MNHEY and CDR2 is SMNVEV (reference sequence).